This TCR beta chain is drawn from a study of post-analysis software for immune sequencing data. Notes on the study in general: Included in a set of roughly five TRBV segments more frequent in patients than controls were TRBV5-6, TRBV5-1 and TRBV20-1.

The CDR3 runs to 12 residues. Trimming stripped 5 bases from V and 4 bases from J, with 8 bases between. Comments on this clonotype: Its antigen is unknown.

Sequencing libraries made from TCR beta cDNA carried unique molecular identifiers. Using its own MiXCR run on the PCR reads, TCRdb lists one record per CDR3 protein. The sample comprises roughly 600,000 distinct CDR3 sequences, 44% of which are singletons, and under 2% rests with the top ten. This rearrangement joins TRBV12-3 or TRBV12-4 to TRBJ1-2; D unresolved. This sequence was found in a girl aged 10 to 17 with multiple sclerosis. Material for sequencing was blood. The CDR3 region has the DNA TGTGCCAGCAGTAGCTCAGGCTATGGCTACACCTTC. As protein: CASSSSGYGYTF.